Presented here are 2 T cell receptor beta chains from one specimen sequenced in a study of cytomegalovirus exposure and HLA in healthy donors. The primer mix had 60 Vbeta and 13 Jbeta primers. Data came from immunoSEQ multiplex PCR; TCRdb stores just in-frame clones and leaves some out. The data hold roughly 240,000 clones, with around 84% observed a single time. Material for sequencing was PBMCs. The receptors originated from a girl aged 2-15 years in good health and CMV-seronegative.

The CDR3 loop is CASGLSETQYF. In nucleotides, the CDR3 is TGTGCCAGCGGACTATCAGAGACCCAGTACTTC. The chain combines TRBV6-5 with TRBJ2-5, with TRBD2 as a possible D gene (6 bases). Germline lookup yields CDR1 MNHEY and CDR2 SVGAGI. V lost 8 bases, J lost 4 bases, and 8 bases lay in between. CDR3 length equals 11 residues.

With respect to this clone: Other nucleotide sequences in the sample specify the same CDR3. The V call is TRBV25-1, the J call TRBJ2-7; no firm D call. Germline assignment: CDR1 MGHDK and CDR2 SYGVNS. V lost 1 base and J 2 bases, leaving 3 bases between the germline ends. The CDR3 covers 12 residues. CDR3 sequence reads: CASSESTYEQYF. For the CDR3, the DNA is TGTGCCAGCAGTGAATCCACCTACGAGCAGTACTTC.